This T cell receptor (beta chain) was captured in a study of cytomegalovirus exposure and HLA in healthy donors. Findings of the study overall: CMV serostatus was the sole immune exposure data available.

It was healthy bone marrow donors who served as donors. As regards this clone: Its target is not known.

The CDR3 length is 12 residues. Between the trimmed V and J ends, which lost 5 bases and 3 bases, there was a span of 7 bases. Germline-derived CDR1 and CDR2 are SNHLY and FYNNEI. PCR was performed using 60 Vbeta and 13 Jbeta primers. TCRdb keeps only in-frame clones here, not all; method: immunoSEQ multiplex PCR. The sample consists of about 240,000 clones, 80% to 85% of them appearing once. The gene calls are TRBV2 and TRBJ1-1; D is unresolved. The source material was PBMCs. The sequence came from a woman in her sixties or seventies in good health and CMV-seropositive. The CDR3 nucleotides are TGTGCCAGCAGTTATCTCGACACTGAAGCTTTCTTT. Protein product: CASSYLDTEAFF.